Below are 20 T cell receptor beta chains sequenced from a single sample in a study of blood T cell repertoires in COVID-19. The assay was immunoSEQ multiplex PCR, and TCRdb's table has in-frame clones only and misses some. Among about 240,000 clones listed, roughly four fifths were seen once. Sequencing was performed on peripheral blood. These receptors were collected from a woman older than 75 with acute or convalescent COVID-19.

J is TRBJ2-7 and V is TRBV5-1, with 8 nucleotides matching TRBD1. The CDR3 has 15 residues. J gave up 3 bases and V 4 bases, and 9 bases lay outside the gene matches. Germline CDR1 SGHRS, CDR2 YFSETQ. Here the CDR3 DNA reads TGCGCCAGCAGCCCTAGTCCGGGACAGGACTACGAGCAGTACTTC. Its protein is CASSPSPGQDYEQYF. Combining the CDR3 with reference TRBV5-1 and TRBJ2-7 gives the whole variable domain KAGVTQTPRYLIKTRGQQVTLSCSPISGHRSVSWYQQTPGQGLQFLFEYFSETQRNKGNFPGRFSGRQFSNSRSEMNVSTLELGDSALYLCASSPSPGQDYEQYFGPGTRLTVT.

This clone appeared a few times. J is TRBJ2-7 and V is TRBV11-3; 10 bases map to TRBD2. Germline values: CDR1 SGHNT, CDR2 YENEEA. The trim removed 0 bases at V and 3 bases at J, leaving 14 bases unmatched. The CDR3 sequence is 19 residues long. Here the CDR3 DNA reads TGTGCCAGCAGCTTAGATCCTAGCGGGGGCCACCGGGGCTTCTACGAGCAGTACTTC. Protein: CASSLDPSGGHRGFYEQYF.

The J gene is TRBJ2-7, the V gene TRBV9; D is uncertain. Germline V gives CDR1 SGDLS, CDR2 YYNGEE. This CDR3 is built from 15 residues. V was clipped by 3 bases and J by 0 bases, with 13 bases between them. CDR3 in DNA: TGTGCCAGCAGCGCTACAGTTCCTACCTCCTACGAGCAGTACTTC. Protein sequence: CASSATVPTSYEQYF. The variable domain in full, with the rest retrieved from reference TRBV9 and TRBJ2-7, is DSGVTQTPKHLITATGQRVTLRCSPRSGDLSVYWYQQSLDQGLQFLIQYYNGEERAKGNILERFSAQQFPDLHSELNLSSLELGDSALYFCASSATVPTSYEQYFGPGTRLTVT.

V gene TRBV28 combines with J gene TRBJ2-7; 8 bases fit TRBD1. V lost 2 bases, J lost 1 base, and 4 bases stayed unmatched. The CDR3 is made up of 15 amino acids. CDR1 MDHEN and CDR2 SYDVKM come from the germline V gene. The CDR3 DNA reads TGTGCCAGCAGTTTACCGGGACAGGCGTCCTACGAGCAGTACTTC. Amino acids: CASSLPGQASYEQYF.

The rearrangement uses TRBV2 and TRBJ1-4, with D unresolved. With 8 bases removed from V and 0 bases from J, the gap between germline ends came to 10 bases. Germline V lookup: CDR1 SNHLY, CDR2 FYNNEI. The CDR3 is 14 amino acids. The chain's CDR3 is CASSWEATNEKLFF. CDR3 nucleotides: TGTGCCAGCTCATGGGAGGCAACTAATGAAAAACTGTTTTTT.

The chain uses TRBV28 and TRBJ2-1; 9 bases fit TRBD2. Trimming at V came to 2 bases and at J to 9 bases, leaving 11 bases not matched to a gene. The V gene's germline CDR1 is MDHEN and CDR2 SYDVKM. CDR3 size: 16 residues. The CDR3 sequence is CASSLAGGGVRFEQFF. The CDR3 bases are TGTGCCAGCAGTTTAGCGGGCGGGGGGGTCCGTTTTGAGCAGTTCTTC.

V usage is TRBV2 and J usage is TRBJ1-6, with 7 bases matching TRBD1. Germline V gene sequence: CDR1 SNHLY, CDR2 FYNNEI. This CDR3 is 14 amino acids long. With 6 bases clipped from V and 10 bases from J, the junction kept 9 bases outside the gene matches. The CDR3 reads CASSTTGDESPLHF. For the CDR3, the DNA is TGTGCCAGCAGCACCACAGGGGACGAATCACCCCTCCACTTT.

The chain links TRBV3-1 (or the pseudogene TRBV3-2) to TRBJ1-3, with 9 bases fitting TRBD1. After removal of 6 bases from V and 8 bases from J, the junction contained 5 bases not matched to a gene. Germline values: CDR1 LGHDT, CDR2 YNNKEL (reference sequence). The CDR3 is 13 amino acids. Here the CDR3 DNA reads TGTGCCAGCAGGGGGACAGGGAGAGACACCATATATTTT. Protein product: CASRGTGRDTIYF.

The chain carries TRBV28 and TRBJ1-2; 9 positions match TRBD1. CDR3 length equals 14 residues. V shed 4 bases and J 4 bases; nucleotides not matched to a gene: 4. The V gene's germline CDR1 is MDHEN and CDR2 SYDVKM. CDR3 in amino acids: CASSYRGLSYGYTF. CDR3 coding DNA: TGTGCCAGCAGTTACAGGGGGCTCAGCTATGGCTACACCTTC.

The CDR3 DNA is TGTGCCAGCAGCTCCCCCTCCTATGGCTACACCTTC. Translating it yields CASSSPSYGYTF. This chain joins TRBV3-1 (or the pseudogene TRBV3-2) and TRBJ1-2, with D unresolved. This CDR3 has 12 amino acids. Germline lookup yields CDR1 LGHDT and CDR2 YNNKEL (reference sequence). Trimming took off 5 bases at V and 4 bases at J, with 8 bases between the two ends.

This chain uses TRBV12-3 or TRBV12-4 with TRBJ1-2, with 9 positions matching TRBD1. The CDR3 is made up of 12 amino acids. With 6 bases clipped from V and 7 bases from J, the junction kept 3 bases outside the gene matches. In DNA, the CDR3 is TGTGCCAGCAGGGGACAGGGTGGTGGCTACACCTTC. It translates to CASRGQGGGYTF.

This chain joins TRBV30 and TRBJ1-1; 7 nucleotides match TRBD1. This CDR3 region has 14 residues. Germline CDR1 is GTSNPN and CDR2 is SVGIG (reference sequence). V dropped 3 bases and J dropped 0; count of bases not matched to a gene: 4. CDR3 bases: TGTGCCTGGAGCAACAGGGGACTGAACACTGAAGCTTTCTTT. Its protein is CAWSNRGLNTEAFF.

This clone came up a few times. V and J are TRBV28 and TRBJ1-3, with TRBD1 as a possible D gene (5 bases). This CDR3 has 15 amino acids. Germline CDR1 MDHEN, CDR2 SYDVKM. Trimming left V 5 bases short and J 0 bases short, with 11 bases between. The CDR3 here is CASSPQGFSGNTIYF. The CDR3 bases are TGTGCCAGCAGTCCGCAGGGTTTCTCTGGAAACACCATATATTTT.

The V gene is TRBV5-5, the J gene TRBJ1-3; D uncertain. The CDR3 runs to 14 residues. CDR1 and CDR2 (germline): SGHKS, YYEKEE (reference sequence). Trimming stripped 4 bases from V and 0 bases from J, with 8 bases between. The CDR3 region has the DNA TGTGCCAGCAGCCTAGTCTACTCTGGAAACACCATATATTTT. Translating it yields CASSLVYSGNTIYF.

The chain combines TRBV11-2 with TRBJ2-7, with unresolved D. Germline values: CDR1 SGHAT, CDR2 FQNNGV. This CDR3 spans 12 amino acids. Trimming stripped 6 bases from V and 5 bases from J, with 11 bases between. The CDR3 reads CASSYWSHEQYF. The CDR3 DNA follows: TGTGCCAGCAGTTACTGGAGCCACGAGCAGTACTTC.

This sequence joins TRBV7-9 and TRBJ2-7, with D maybe TRBD2 (5 bases). V was trimmed by 4 bases and J by 4 bases, leaving 17 bases between them. CDR3 size: 15 residues. Germline V gene data show CDR1 as SEHNR and CDR2 as FQNEAQ (reference sequence). The CDR3 sequence: CASSSEEAREYEQYF. In DNA form, the CDR3 reads TGTGCCAGCAGCTCAGAGGAGGCGAGGGAATACGAGCAGTACTTC.

This clone has only a few counts. The chain has TRBV19 and TRBJ2-7, with D maybe TRBD2 (5 bases). V lost 5 bases, J lost 2 bases, and 10 bases lay in between. Germline V CDR1 and CDR2: LNHDA, SQIVND (reference sequence). The CDR3 contains 13 residues. CDR3: CASSLRETYEQYF. The CDR3 DNA is TGTGCCAGTAGTCTGAGGGAGACCTACGAGCAGTACTTC.

This chain joins TRBV18 and TRBJ2-1; 8 bases map to TRBD2. V was pared by 3 bases and J by 7 bases, with 8 bases of the junction left unmatched. CDR3 length equals 15 residues. Germline V gene data show CDR1 as KGHSH and CDR2 as LQKENI. DNA for the CDR3: TGTGCCAGCTCACCTCGGGGGGGACTCCAAAATGAGCAGTTCTTC. Translated: CASSPRGGLQNEQFF.

The V call is TRBV13, the J call TRBJ1-1; possibly TRBD1 for D (6 bases). The V and J ends lost 5 bases and 4 bases respectively, with 20 bases between them. The CDR3 totals 16 residues. The V gene's germline CDR1 is PRHDT and CDR2 FYEKMQ (reference sequence). The CDR3 spells CASSLTGTEVVTEAFF. The CDR3, as DNA: TGTGCCAGCAGCCTCACAGGGACCGAAGTAGTCACTGAAGCTTTCTTT.

The genes are TRBV5-1 and TRBJ1-2, with TRBD1 as a possible D gene (5 bases). Germline V gene data show CDR1 as SGHRS and CDR2 as YFSETQ. The ends were cut back, 4 bases at V and 3 bases at J, with 13 bases in the middle. The CDR3 is 14 residues long. This CDR3 reads CASSPPTVDYGYTF. CDR3 nucleotides: TGCGCCAGCAGCCCACCGACAGTCGACTATGGCTACACCTTC.